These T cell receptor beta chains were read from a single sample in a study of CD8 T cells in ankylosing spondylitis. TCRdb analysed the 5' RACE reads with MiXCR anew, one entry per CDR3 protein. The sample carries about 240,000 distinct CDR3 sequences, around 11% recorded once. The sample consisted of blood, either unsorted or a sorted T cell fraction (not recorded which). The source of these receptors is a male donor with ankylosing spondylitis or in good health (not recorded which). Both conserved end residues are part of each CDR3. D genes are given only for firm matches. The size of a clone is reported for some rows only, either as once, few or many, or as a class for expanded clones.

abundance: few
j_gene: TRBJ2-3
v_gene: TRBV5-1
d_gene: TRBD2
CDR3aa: CASSLDSGGVSTDTQYF
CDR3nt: TGCGCCAGCAGCTTGGATAGCGGGGGGGTCAGCACAGATACGCAGTATTTT

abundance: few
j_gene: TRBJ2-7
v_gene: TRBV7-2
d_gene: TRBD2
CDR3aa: CASSLLGGEQHF
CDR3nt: TGTGCCAGCAGCTTATTGGGGGGGGAGCAGCACTTC

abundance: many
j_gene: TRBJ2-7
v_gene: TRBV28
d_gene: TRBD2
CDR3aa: CASSLWTSGRNEQYF
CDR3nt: TGTGCCAGCAGTTTATGGACTAGCGGGAGGAACGAGCAGTACTTC

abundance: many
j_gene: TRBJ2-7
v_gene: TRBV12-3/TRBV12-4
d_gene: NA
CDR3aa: CASSPLAGSNEQYF
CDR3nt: TGTGCCAGCAGTCCCCTTGCCGGGAGTAACGAGCAGTACTTC

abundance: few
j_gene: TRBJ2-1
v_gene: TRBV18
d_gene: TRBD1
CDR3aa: CASSPGQGWNEQFF
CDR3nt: TGTGCCAGCTCACCGGGACAGGGGTGGAATGAGCAGTTCTTC

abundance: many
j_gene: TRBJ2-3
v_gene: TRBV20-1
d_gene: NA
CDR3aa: CSAPDRGRTDTQYF
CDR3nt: TGCAGTGCCCCTGACAGAGGGCGCACAGATACGCAGTATTTT

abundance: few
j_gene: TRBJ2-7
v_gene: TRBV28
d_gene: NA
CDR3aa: CASGSRQGGQQYF
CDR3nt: TGTGCCAGCGGTTCTCGGCAGGGGGGTCAGCAGTACTTC

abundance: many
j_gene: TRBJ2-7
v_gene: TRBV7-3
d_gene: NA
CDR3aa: CASSSLLGPYEQYF
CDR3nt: TGTGCCAGCAGCTCACTGTTAGGTCCCTACGAGCAGTACTTC

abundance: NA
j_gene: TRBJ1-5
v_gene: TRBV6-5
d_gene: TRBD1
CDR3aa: CASSYSTFGLRGQSQPQHF
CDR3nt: TGTGCCAGCAGTTACTCTACGTTTGGCCTCAGGGGGCAGAGTCAGCCCCAGCATTTT

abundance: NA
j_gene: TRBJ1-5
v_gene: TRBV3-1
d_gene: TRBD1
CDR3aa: CASGTGSQPQHF
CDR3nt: TGTGCCAGCGGGACAGGGAGTCAGCCCCAGCATTTT

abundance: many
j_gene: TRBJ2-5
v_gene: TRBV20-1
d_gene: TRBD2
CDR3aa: CSARDFSGRQGWGETQYF
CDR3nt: TGCAGTGCTAGAGATTTCAGCGGGAGGCAGGGTTGGGGAGAGACCCAGTACTTC

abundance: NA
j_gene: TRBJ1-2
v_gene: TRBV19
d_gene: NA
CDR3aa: CASSSRGSGYTF
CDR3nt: TGTGCCAGTAGTTCAAGGGGAAGTGGCTACACCTTC

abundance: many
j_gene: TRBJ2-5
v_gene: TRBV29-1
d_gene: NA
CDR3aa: CSYQLSETQYF
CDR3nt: TGCAGCTACCAACTATCAGAGACCCAGTACTTC

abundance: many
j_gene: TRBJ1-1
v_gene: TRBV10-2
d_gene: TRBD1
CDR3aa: CASRGTENTEAFF
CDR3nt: TGCGCCAGCAGAGGGACAGAGAACACTGAAGCTTTCTTT

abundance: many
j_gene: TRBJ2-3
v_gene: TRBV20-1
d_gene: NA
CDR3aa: CSARVGITDTQYF
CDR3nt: TGCAGTGCTAGAGTGGGTATTACGGATACGCAGTATTTT

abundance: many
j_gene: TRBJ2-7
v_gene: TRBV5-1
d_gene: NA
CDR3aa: CASSFGYSSEQYF
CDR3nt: TGCGCCAGCAGCTTCGGGTATTCCTCCGAGCAGTACTTC

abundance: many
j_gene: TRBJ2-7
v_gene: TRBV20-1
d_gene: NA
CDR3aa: CSARAGSYEQYF
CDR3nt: TGCAGTGCTAGAGCCGGGAGCTACGAGCAGTACTTC

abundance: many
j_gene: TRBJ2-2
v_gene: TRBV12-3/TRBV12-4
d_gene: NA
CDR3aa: CASSLPLIGELFF
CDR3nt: TGTGCCAGCAGTTTACCTCTTATCGGGGAGCTGTTTTTT

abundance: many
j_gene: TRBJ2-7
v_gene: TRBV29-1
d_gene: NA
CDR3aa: CSVLGTGRNEQYF
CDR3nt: TGCAGCGTTCTTGGGACCGGGAGAAACGAGCAGTACTTC

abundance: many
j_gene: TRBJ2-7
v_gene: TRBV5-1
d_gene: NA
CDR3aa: CASSHGQLPYEQYF
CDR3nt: TGCGCCAGCAGCCACGGACAATTGCCCTACGAGCAGTACTTC

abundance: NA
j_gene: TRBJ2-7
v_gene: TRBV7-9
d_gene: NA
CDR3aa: CASSPGVSVYEQYF
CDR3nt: TGTGCCAGCAGCCCGGGGGTATCCGTCTACGAGCAGTACTTC

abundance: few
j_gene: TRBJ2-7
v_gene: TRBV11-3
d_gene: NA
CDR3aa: CASSWSPSREQYF
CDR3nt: TGTGCCAGCAGCTGGTCGCCCTCGAGGGAGCAGTACTTC

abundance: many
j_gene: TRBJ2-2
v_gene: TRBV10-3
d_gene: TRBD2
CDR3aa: CAISEREGGELFF
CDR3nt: TGTGCCATCAGTGAGCGGGAGGGCGGGGAGCTGTTTTTT

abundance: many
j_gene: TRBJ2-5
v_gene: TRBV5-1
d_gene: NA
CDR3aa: CASSSSYSDWAQYF
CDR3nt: TGCGCCAGCAGCTCCTCTTATTCCGATTGGGCCCAGTACTTC

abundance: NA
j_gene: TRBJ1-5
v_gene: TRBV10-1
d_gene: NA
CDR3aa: CASWGGREGDNQPQHF
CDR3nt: TGCGCCAGCTGGGGAGGAAGGGAGGGAGACAATCAGCCCCAGCATTTT

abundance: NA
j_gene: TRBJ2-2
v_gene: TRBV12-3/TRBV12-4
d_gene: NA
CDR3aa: CASWWAGELFF
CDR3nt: TGTGCCAGCTGGTGGGCCGGGGAGCTGTTTTTT

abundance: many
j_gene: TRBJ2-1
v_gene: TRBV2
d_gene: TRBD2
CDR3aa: CASCLAGVIYNEQFF
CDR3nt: TGTGCCAGCTGCTTAGCGGGGGTGATTTACAATGAGCAGTTCTTC

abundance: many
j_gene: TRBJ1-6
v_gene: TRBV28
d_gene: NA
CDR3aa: CASSHPAQGYNSPLHF
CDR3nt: TGTGCCAGCAGTCACCCCGCGCAGGGTTATAATTCACCCCTCCACTTT

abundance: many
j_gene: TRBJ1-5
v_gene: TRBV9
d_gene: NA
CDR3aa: CASSPSDSNQPQHF
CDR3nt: TGTGCCAGCAGCCCATCGGACAGCAATCAGCCCCAGCATTTT

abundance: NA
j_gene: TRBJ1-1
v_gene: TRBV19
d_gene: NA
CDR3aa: CASTPTWGSNTEAFF
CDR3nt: TGTGCCAGTACCCCCACTTGGGGCTCGAACACTGAAGCTTTCTTT

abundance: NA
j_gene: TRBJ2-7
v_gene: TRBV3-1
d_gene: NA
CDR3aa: CASSPGRGEQYF
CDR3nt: TGTGCCAGCAGCCCTGGCAGGGGCGAGCAGTACTTC

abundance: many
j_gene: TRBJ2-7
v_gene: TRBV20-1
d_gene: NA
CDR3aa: CSARFPDESHTYEQYF
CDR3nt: TGCAGTGCTAGATTTCCCGACGAATCCCATACCTACGAGCAGTACTTC

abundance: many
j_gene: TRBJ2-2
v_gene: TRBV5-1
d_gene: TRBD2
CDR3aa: CASSLISGTTGELFF
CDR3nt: TGCGCCAGCAGCTTGATTAGCGGGACCACCGGGGAGCTGTTTTTT

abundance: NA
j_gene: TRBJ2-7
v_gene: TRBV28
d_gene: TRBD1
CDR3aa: CASRPGQGLYEQYF
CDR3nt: TGTGCCAGCAGGCCGGGACAGGGGTTATACGAGCAGTACTTC

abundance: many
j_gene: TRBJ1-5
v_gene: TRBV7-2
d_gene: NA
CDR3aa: CASSLVESTPQHF
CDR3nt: TGTGCCAGCAGCTTAGTGGAGAGTACTCCCCAGCATTTT

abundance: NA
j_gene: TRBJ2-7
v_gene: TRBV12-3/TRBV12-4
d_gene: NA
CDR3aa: CASSLDSAQNEQYF
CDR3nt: TGTGCCAGCAGTTTAGACAGCGCCCAGAACGAGCAGTACTTC

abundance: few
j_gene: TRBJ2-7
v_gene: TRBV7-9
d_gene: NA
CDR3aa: CASSHPAFYEQYF
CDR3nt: TGTGCCAGCAGCCACCCCGCCTTCTACGAGCAGTACTTC